The clone carrying this TCR beta chain was found many times. The data stem from a study of spatial heterogeneity in lung cancer. Study details: Detected beta-chain sequences consistently exceeded alpha-chain sequences. Each unique TCR and UMI combination was seen more than ten times on average in raw reads.

Sample time point: sample taken at primary tumor resection. In each case, whole RNA from tumor, nontumor lung or frozen PBMC was sequenced unsorted. Patients with untreated early-stage non-small cell lung cancer, numbering some 68, were the donors. The CDR3 spans 13 residues. V dropped 4 bases and J dropped 2 bases, with 10 bases sitting between them. Looked up from germline, CDR1 is SGHNT and CDR2 is YYREEE (reference sequence). On each TCR cDNA molecule, a unique molecular identifier was present. MiXCR, applied by TCRdb to the 5' RACE reads, yields one record per CDR3 protein. This table has tens of thousands of distinct CDR3 sequences, roughly 9.5% appearing once.

V is TRBV5-4 and J is TRBJ2-7; no clear D gene. The material sequenced was PBMCs, taken at surgery. The sequence came from a male donor with early-stage non-small cell lung cancer. The CDR3 region has the DNA TGTGCCAGCAGCCCCGGCGGCCCCTACGAGCAGTACTTC. It codes for CASSPGGPYEQYF.